This TCR beta chain was sequenced in a study of cytomegalovirus exposure and HLA in healthy donors. V was clipped by 3 bases and J by 5 bases; unmatched bases: 5. CDR3 length equals 15 residues. The germline V gene encodes CDR1 SGHDN and CDR2 FVKESK. With 60 Vbeta and 13 Jbeta primers, the PCR was carried out. Generated by immunoSEQ multiplex PCR, the TCRdb table keeps only in-frame clones and is missing some. The repertoire holds about 90,000 clones, with roughly 73% as singletons. Sequences were obtained from PBMCs. The chain employs TRBV14 and TRBJ1-4; 8 bases fit TRBD1. The TCR sequence derives from a boy younger than 18 in good health and CMV-seronegative. This CDR3 is CASSHPRQGNEKLFF. DNA of the CDR3: TGTGCCAGCAGCCACCCGCGACAGGGGAATGAAAAACTGTTTTTT.